A selection of T cell receptor beta chains follows, all from one sample in a study of blood T cell repertoires in COVID-19. Libraries were prepared by immunoSEQ multiplex PCR; TCRdb keeps only in-frame clonotypes and omits some of them. This sample has some 88,000 clones, with roughly 83% found just once. Sample: peripheral blood. These receptors came from a human donor in a cohort sampled during active COVID-19. CDR3s include the opening cysteine and the closing phenylalanine or tryptophan. Each record gives: V gene, D gene, clone size, J gene, CDR3 protein, CDR3 DNA. A D gene is named only where the DNA matches it firmly. Clone size appears in some rows only: once, few, many, or a class for an expanded clone.

>TRBV28|-|-|TRBJ2-6
CASSFSGANVLTF
TGTGCCAGCTCATTCTCTGGGGCCAACGTCCTGACTTTC
>TRBV4-1|TRBD1|many|TRBJ1-5
CASSQGAARGAMAQHF
TGCGCCAGCAGCCAAGGGGCGGCCAGGGGGGCTATGGCCCAGCATTTT
>TRBV5-1|TRBD1|few|TRBJ1-6
CASSLGRDRSSYNSPLHF
TGCGCCAGCAGCTTGGGACGGGACAGGAGCTCCTATAATTCACCCCTCCACTTT
>TRBV5-4|-|-|TRBJ2-3
CASSYSVADTQYF
TGTGCCAGCAGCTATAGCGTGGCAGATACGCAGTATTTT
>TRBV6-6|TRBD1|-|TRBJ1-4
CASSSGQGNEKLFF
TGTGCCAGCAGTTCGGGACAGGGGAATGAAAAACTGTTTTTT
>TRBV5-5|-|-|TRBJ2-1
CASRQGLGDEQFF
TGTGCCAGCAGACAGGGCTTGGGGGATGAGCAGTTCTTC
>TRBV12-3/TRBV12-4|-|-|TRBJ2-1
CASSFSGEQFF
TGTGCCAGCAGTTTTTCGGGTGAGCAGTTCTTC
>TRBV28|-|-|TRBJ1-3
CASRGSLGNTIYF
TGTGCCAGCAGGGGGAGCCTAGGAAACACCATATATTTT
>TRBV18|-|-|TRBJ2-5
CASSPTGEETQYF
TGTGCCAGCTCACCGACCGGGGAAGAGACCCAGTACTTC
>TRBV10-3|TRBD1|-|TRBJ2-7
CAISESTGPALYEQYF
TGTGCCATCAGTGAGTCGACAGGGCCCGCACTCTACGAGCAGTACTTC
>TRBV3-1/TRBV3-2|TRBD2|-|TRBJ2-1
CASSQDSVGLSYYNEQFF
TGTGCCAGCAGCCAAGATTCCGTGGGACTATCCTACTACAATGAGCAGTTCTTC
>TRBV7-8|TRBD1|-|TRBJ2-7
CASSLTGGSGREQYF
TGTGCCAGCAGCCTGACAGGGGGTTCGGGTCGCGAGCAGTACTTC
>TRBV6-6|-|-|TRBJ2-6
CASSIRRSSGANVLTF
TGTGCCAGCAGTATCCGACGGAGCTCTGGGGCCAACGTCCTGACTTTC
>TRBV9|-|once|TRBJ1-1
CASSVVPQGNEAFF
TGTGCCAGCAGCGTAGTCCCACAGGGAAATGAAGCTTTCTTT
>TRBV15|-|few|TRBJ1-3
CATSRDMGPGNTIYF
TGTGCCACCAGCAGAGATATGGGGCCGGGAAACACCATATATTTT
>TRBV15|-|-|TRBJ1-2
CATSRDLEGLILYGYTF
TGTGCCACCAGCAGAGATCTGGAGGGGCTCATCCTCTATGGCTACACCTTC
>TRBV4-1|TRBD1|-|TRBJ1-1
CASSYRGTGSEAFF
TGCGCCAGCAGTTATAGAGGGACAGGGTCAGAAGCTTTCTTT
>TRBV7-9|-|-|TRBJ2-3
CASSLGRVADTQYF
TGTGCCAGCAGCTTGGGCAGGGTGGCAGATACGCAGTATTTT
>TRBV21-1|-|-|TRBJ2-7
CASSKRPPGQGTYEQYF
TGTGCCAGCAGCAAAAGACCCCCGGGACAGGGGACCTACGAGCAGTACTTC
>TRBV5-5|-|once|TRBJ2-2
CASSLDGSGTGELFF
TGTGCCAGCAGCTTGGACGGGAGTGGCACCGGGGAGCTGTTTTTT
>TRBV15|-|-|TRBJ2-3
CATSRLVLGTDTQYF
TGTGCCACCAGCAGACTTGTTCTTGGCACAGATACGCAGTATTTT
>TRBV19|TRBD1|-|TRBJ1-2
CASSIGDRANYGYTF
TGTGCCAGTAGTATAGGGGACAGAGCTAACTATGGCTACACCTTC
>TRBV9|TRBD1|-|TRBJ2-2
CASSRQGANTGELFF
TGTGCCAGCAGTAGACAGGGGGCGAACACCGGGGAGCTGTTTTTT
>TRBV11-2|-|-|TRBJ2-7
CASSLDMSVSYEQYF
TGTGCCAGCAGCTTAGATATGAGCGTTTCCTACGAGCAGTACTTC
>TRBV10-1|TRBD2|-|TRBJ2-1
CASSTGLAASTYNEQFF
TGCGCCAGCAGCACCGGACTAGCGGCCAGTACCTACAATGAGCAGTTCTTC
>TRBV15|-|-|TRBJ1-1
CATSSNLGGTEAFF
TGTGCCACCAGCAGCAACCTAGGAGGGACTGAAGCTTTCTTT
>TRBV6-5|TRBD2|-|TRBJ2-3
CASRPFRGADTQYF
TGTGCCAGCAGGCCTTTTCGGGGGGCAGATACGCAGTATTTT
>TRBV11-2|TRBD2|-|TRBJ2-1
CASSLSAGRNNEQFF
TGTGCCAGCAGCTTGTCAGCGGGACGAAACAATGAGCAGTTCTTC
>TRBV3-1/TRBV3-2|TRBD2|-|TRBJ2-7
CASRTSGSVTEQYF
TGTGCCAGCAGAACAAGCGGGAGTGTGACCGAGCAGTACTTC
>TRBV9|-|once|TRBJ1-3
CASSVVGGLSGNTIYF
TGTGCCAGCAGCGTAGTGGGGGGACTCTCTGGAAACACCATATATTTT
>TRBV9|-|few|TRBJ2-1
CASSVPRDNNEQFF
TGTGCCAGCAGCGTACCCCGAGACAACAATGAGCAGTTCTTC
>TRBV12-3/TRBV12-4|-|-|TRBJ1-1
CASRGLYAFF
TGTGCCAGTCGGGGTTTGTATGCTTTCTTT
>TRBV10-3|TRBD1|-|TRBJ2-3
CAISDDRVGPRGTDTQYF
TGTGCCATCAGTGATGACAGGGTAGGACCCCGGGGCACAGATACGCAGTATTTT
>TRBV29-1|TRBD2|-|TRBJ2-3
CSVVRGAWGDTQYF
TGCAGCGTTGTGCGGGGGGCCTGGGGAGATACGCAGTATTTT
>TRBV20-1|-|few|TRBJ2-3
CSASSRAGTDTQYF
TGCAGTGCTAGTTCGAGGGCAGGAACAGATACGCAGTATTTT
>TRBV7-2|-|-|TRBJ2-1
CASTPERGGGNEQFF
TGTGCCAGCACCCCGGAGAGGGGAGGGGGCAATGAGCAGTTCTTC
>TRBV25-1|TRBD1|few|TRBJ1-2
CASSGTGFGGYTF
TGTGCCAGCAGCGGGACAGGGTTTGGCGGCTACACCTTC
>TRBV6-1|TRBD1|few|TRBJ1-2
CASSEYRDSLGGYTF
TGTGCCAGCAGTGAATACCGGGACAGCCTCGGCGGCTACACCTTC
>TRBV7-2|-|-|TRBJ2-6
CASSPTGSGANVLTF
TGTGCCAGCAGTCCAACGGGCTCTGGGGCCAACGTCCTGACTTTC
>TRBV27|TRBD2|-|TRBJ2-3
CASSLFSAGGTDTQYF
TGTGCCAGCAGTTTATTTTCAGCGGGAGGCACAGATACGCAGTATTTT
>TRBV7-9|-|-|TRBJ1-1
CASSSSGNTEAFF
TGTGCCAGCAGCTCAAGCGGGAACACTGAAGCTTTCTTT
>TRBV6-5|TRBD1|-|TRBJ1-5
CATRQGLNQPQHF
TGTGCCACCCGACAGGGGCTCAATCAGCCCCAGCATTTT